Each of the 5 T cell receptor beta chains below was sequenced from the same sample in a study of OX40 agonist ivuxolimab in advanced cancers. Using immunoSEQ multiplex PCR, the repertoire was profiled, and TCRdb retains in-frame clones only, with some absent. This sample has 65,000 to 80,000 clones, with about four fifths found just once. The sequences come from CD4+ or CD8+ T cells sorted from blood, collected in a trial of the OX40 agonist ivuxolimab. The receptors come from an adult with an advanced solid tumor such as melanoma, head and neck, liver or kidney cancer.

This clone was seen a few times. This sequence joins TRBV27 and TRBJ2-7; either TRBD1 or TRBD2 may supply D (6 bases each). CDR1 and CDR2 from the germline V gene are MNHEY and SMNVEV (reference sequence). This CDR3 is built from 16 residues. V dropped 8 bases and J dropped 3 bases, with 23 bases sitting between them. The CDR3 nucleotides read TGTGCCAGCTCAGGCTACGGACGCGGGACATTCTACGAGCAGTACTTC. It translates to CASSGYGRGTFYEQYF.

The chain carries TRBV18 and TRBJ2-3; D gene uncertain. This CDR3 is built from 14 residues. The V end lost 4 bases, the J end lost 2 bases, and 10 bases lay between the germline ends. Germline V CDR1 and CDR2: KGHSH, LQKENI. CDR3: CASSRGKHTDTQYF. In DNA, the CDR3 is TGTGCCAGCTCACGAGGAAAACACACAGATACGCAGTATTTT.

The CDR3 region has the DNA TGTGCCAGCAGCTTGTTCAGCACCGGGGAGCTGTTTTTT. Amino acid sequence: CASSLFSTGELFF. The chain joins TRBV5-5 to TRBJ2-2; D is undetermined. The germline V and J ends were trimmed by 1 base and 4 bases, with 5 bases remaining between them. Germline loops: CDR1 SGHKS, CDR2 YYEKEE (reference sequence). There are 13 residues in the CDR3.

The V and J genes are TRBV28 and TRBJ2-1; no clear D gene. V was pared by 3 bases and J by 6 bases, with 18 bases between. Germline CDR1 MDHEN, CDR2 SYDVKM. This CDR3 spans 16 amino acids. The CDR3 DNA reads as TGTGCCAGCAGTTTGGCACAGACACGACGATCCAATGAGCAGTTCTTC. Translated: CASSLAQTRRSNEQFF. Drawing the rest from reference TRBV28 and TRBJ2-1, the complete variable domain is DVKVTQSSRYLVKRTGEKVFLECVQDMDHENMFWYRQDPGLGLRLIYFSYDVKMKEKGDIPEGYSVSREKKERFSLILESASTNQTSMYLCASSLAQTRRSNEQFFGPGTRLTVL.

This clone was seen only a few times. The chain uses TRBV5-1 and TRBJ1-2; 8 positions agree with TRBD1. Losses at the gene ends were 0 bases for V and 4 bases for J; bases not matched to a gene: 2. This CDR3 spans 14 amino acids. CDR1 and CDR2 from the germline V gene are SGHRS and YFSETQ. The CDR3 nucleotides are TGCGCCAGCAGCTTGGGGCAGGGGGCCTATGGCTACACCTTC. It encodes CASSLGQGAYGYTF. Full variable domain (remainder filled in from reference TRBV5-1 and TRBJ1-2): KAGVTQTPRYLIKTRGQQVTLSCSPISGHRSVSWYQQTPGQGLQFLFEYFSETQRNKGNFPGRFSGRQFSNSRSEMNVSTLELGDSALYLCASSLGQGAYGYTFGSGTRLTVV.